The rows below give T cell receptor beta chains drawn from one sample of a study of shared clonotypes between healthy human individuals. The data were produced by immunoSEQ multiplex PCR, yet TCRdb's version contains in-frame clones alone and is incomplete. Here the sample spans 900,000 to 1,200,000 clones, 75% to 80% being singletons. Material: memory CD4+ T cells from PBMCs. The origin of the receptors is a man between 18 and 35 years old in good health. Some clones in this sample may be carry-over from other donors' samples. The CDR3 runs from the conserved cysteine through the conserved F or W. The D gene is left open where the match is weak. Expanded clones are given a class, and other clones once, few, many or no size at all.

TGTGCCATCAGTGAGGGCAGCTCGCGGGATACGCAGTATTTT | CAISEGSSRDTQYF | TRBV10-3 | . | TRBJ2-3 | .
TGTGCCAGCAGTTTTTACAGGACTAGCGGGGGCACAGATACGCAGTATTTT | CASSFYRTSGGTDTQYF | TRBV27 | . | TRBJ2-3 | TRBD2
TGTGCCAGCAGCCGACAGGGGAGCTCCTACAATGAGCAGTTCTTC | CASSRQGSSYNEQFF | TRBV7-2 | once | TRBJ2-1 | TRBD1
TGTGCCAGCAGCTTAGAGTCGGGACAGGGCTACGAGCAGTACTTC | CASSLESGQGYEQYF | TRBV7-8 | . | TRBJ2-7 | TRBD1
TGTGCCAGCAGTTTATCACTAGCGGGAGGACCAGATACGCAGTATTTT | CASSLSLAGGPDTQYF | TRBV27 | . | TRBJ2-3 | TRBD2
TGTGCCAGCAGCTTATTTAGCAGGGTAAACACCGGGGAGCTGTTTTTT | CASSLFSRVNTGELFF | TRBV7-2 | once | TRBJ2-2 | .
TGTGCCAGCAGGGGACAGGGGGGGATGAACACTGAAGCTTTCTTT | CASRGQGGMNTEAFF | TRBV6-5 | few | TRBJ1-1 | TRBD1
TGTGCCATCTCAAGACTAGCGGGAGAAGAGACCCAGTACTTC | CAISRLAGEETQYF | TRBV10-3 | . | TRBJ2-5 | TRBD2
TGTGCCAGCAGTTTTAGGACAGCCACTTATGGCTACACCTTC | CASSFRTATYGYTF | TRBV28 | . | TRBJ1-2 | .
TGTGCCAGCAGGGACTCTTACGTACACGAGCAGTACTTC | CASRDSYVHEQYF | TRBV11-1 | few | TRBJ2-7 | .
TGTGCCAGCAGTGAAGTGGGGGGGTCTGCCAAAAACATTCAGTACTTC | CASSEVGGSAKNIQYF | TRBV6-1 | . | TRBJ2-4 | TRBD2
TGCAGCGTTGGGCGGGACAGGGGCTACAATGAGCAGTTCTTC | CSVGRDRGYNEQFF | TRBV29-1 | once | TRBJ2-1 | TRBD1
TGTGCCAGCAGTTTATCGACCACAGGGCCCAGAGGGGGCTACGAGCAGTACTTC | CASSLSTTGPRGGYEQYF | TRBV27 | . | TRBJ2-7 | .
TGTGCCACCAGCTATAACGAGTTAAGGGGCTACACCTTC | CATSYNELRGYTF | TRBV15 | . | TRBJ1-2 | .
TGTGCCAGCAGTTTATCCGGGAGCAGTGAGCAGTTCTTC | CASSLSGSSEQFF | TRBV27 | . | TRBJ2-1 | .
TGTGCCAGCAGTTTTCCCGGGCAGCTGAGCGGGGAGCTGTTTTTT | CASSFPGQLSGELFF | TRBV28 | . | TRBJ2-2 | .
TGTGCCATCAGTGTTTCAGCGGGGCTCACAGATACGCAGTATTTT | CAISVSAGLTDTQYF | TRBV10-3 | . | TRBJ2-3 | TRBD2
TGTGCCAGCAGGACCGGAGCGAGGTTCTACAATGAGCAGTTCTTC | CASRTGARFYNEQFF | TRBV28 | . | TRBJ2-1 | .
TGTGCCAGCAGTTCAACCGGGGTACGAACCGGGGAGCTGTTTTTT | CASSSTGVRTGELFF | TRBV28 | . | TRBJ2-2 | .
TGTGCCAGCAGCAAACGGCGGGGCTTGGGCAATGAGCAGTTCTTC | CASSKRRGLGNEQFF | TRBV21-1 | . | TRBJ2-1 | .
TGCGCCAGCAGCCAAGTTAGGTTGATTCAGCCCCAGCATTTT | CASSQVRLIQPQHF | TRBV4-1 | . | TRBJ1-5 | .
TGCAGCGTTGAAATGTCCAGGGGGATGTTGCAGTTCTTC | CSVEMSRGMLQFF | TRBV29-1 | once | TRBJ2-1 | TRBD1
TGTGCCTGGAGTCGAGAGTATAATCAGCCCCAGCATTTT | CAWSREYNQPQHF | TRBV30 | many | TRBJ1-5 | .
TGCGCCAGCAGTGACGTCAAGGGCCATCCTCGAACCGGCTATGAGGAGTACTTC | CASSDVKGHPRTGYEEYF | TRBV10-1 | . | TRBJ2-7 | .
TGTGCCAGCTCACCGGACGACAGTAGCAGCACTGAAGCTTTCTTT | CASSPDDSSSTEAFF | TRBV18 | . | TRBJ1-1 | .
TGTGCCAGCAGAAGACAGGGGGCTATCGAGCAGTACTTC | CASRRQGAIEQYF | TRBV6-1 | . | TRBJ2-7 | TRBD1
TGTGCCAGCTCACCACCGGGGGGCGGGGGCACAGATACGCAGTATTTT | CASSPPGGGGTDTQYF | TRBV18 | once | TRBJ2-3 | .
TGTGCCAGCAGCCACTACAAGGGGTTCGCAGACCTTGGGAGCACCGGGGAGCTGTTTTTT | CASSHYKGFADLGSTGELFF | TRBV5-8 | . | TRBJ2-2 | .
TGTGCCAGCAGCTTTCAGGGTTCCGGTGAAGCTTTCTTT | CASSFQGSGEAFF | TRBV5-4 | . | TRBJ1-1 | .
TGTGCCAGCTCACTACCTACAGGGGGCCAGGACGCGAACACCGGGGAGCTGTTTTTT | CASSLPTGGQDANTGELFF | TRBV18 | . | TRBJ2-2 | TRBD1
TGCGCCAGCAGCCAAGATCAGGGACTAGCGGGCAATGAGCAGTTCTTC | CASSQDQGLAGNEQFF | TRBV4-3 | . | TRBJ2-1 | TRBD2
TGTGGTAGCGGTCGATACACAGATACGCAGTATTTT | CGSGRYTDTQYF | TRBV28 | . | TRBJ2-3 | .
TGTGCCATCAGTGAGCCCGGGACTAGTCCCTACAATGAGCAGTTCTTC | CAISEPGTSPYNEQFF | TRBV10-3 | . | TRBJ2-1 | TRBD2
TGTGCCAGCAGCTCTATTTGGGGGGAGCTGTTTTTT | CASSSIWGELFF | TRBV7-3 | few | TRBJ2-2 | .
TGTGCCACCAGCAGAGTGGGGAGCAATCAGCCCCAGCATTTT | CATSRVGSNQPQHF | TRBV15 | . | TRBJ1-5 | .
TGTGCCAGCAGCCAAGGAGGGCGGGGAATCCCTGGGGCCAACGTCCTGACTTTC | CASSQGGRGIPGANVLTF | TRBV14 | few | TRBJ2-6 | .
TGTGCCAGCAGCGTAGCCTCGGGGACCGACGGACTGTTTTTT | CASSVASGTDGLFF | TRBV9 | . | TRBJ1-4 | .
TGTGCCAGTAGTACGGCCGGGGGGAGGGCTTACAATGAGCAGTTCTTC | CASSTAGGRAYNEQFF | TRBV19 | . | TRBJ2-1 | TRBD2
TGTGCCAGCAGTGAACGGTCGCTCTATGGCTACACCTTC | CASSERSLYGYTF | TRBV2 | . | TRBJ1-2 | .
TGTGCCAGCACCAAAACGGTAGCGGGCGGGGAGCTGTTTTTT | CASTKTVAGGELFF | TRBV6-5 | . | TRBJ2-2 | TRBD2
TGTGCCAGCAGGCCCGGACAGGGGGCGAGGGAGACCCAGTACTTC | CASRPGQGARETQYF | TRBV6-1 | . | TRBJ2-5 | TRBD1